Shown below are 24 T cell receptor beta chains from a single sample sequenced in a study of T-cell reconstitution after alpha-beta-depleted transplantation in children. It was with unique molecular identifiers that the TCRbeta library was prepared. TCRdb re-called the PCR reads with MiXCR, one entry per CDR3 protein. The profile shows fewer than 450,000 distinct CDR3 sequences, around 15% of them singletons. The source was PBMCs, mostly from graft donor cells, collected 360 days after TCRalphabeta/CD19-depleted stem cell transplant. The source of these receptors is a male patient aged 2 to 10 who had a stem cell transplant for acute lymphoblastic leukemia, so the T cells may come from the graft donor.

In this sample, this clonotype turned up a few times. The V and J genes are TRBV4-2 and TRBJ2-6; a possible D gene is TRBD1 (5 bases). The CDR3 loop spans 18 amino acids. V was cut by 1 base and J by 0 bases, with 13 bases left in between. Germline-derived CDR1 and CDR2 are LGHNA and YNFKEQ. Written as DNA, the CDR3 is TGTGCCAGCAGCCAAGGAACAGGACCCCTCTCTGGGGCCAACGTCCTGACTTTC. Translated, it gives CASSQGTGPLSGANVLTF.

This clonotype came up many times. This chain links TRBV20-1 with TRBJ2-3; D might be TRBD2 (6 bases). The length of the CDR3 is 16 residues. Per germline, CDR1 DFQATT and CDR2 SNEGSKA (reference sequence). Between the trimmed V and J ends, which lost 1 base and 2 bases, there was a span of 16 bases. The CDR3 bases are TGCAGTGCTAGAGCCCCAAGGGACTTCCTCACAGATACGCAGTATTTT. This sequence encodes CSARAPRDFLTDTQYF.

The table lists this clonotype with a few counts. The CDR3 coding sequence is TGTGCCAGCAGTTTCCCCTGGGGGGAGGGAAACGAAAAACTGTTTTTT. Its protein is CASSFPWGEGNEKLFF. The rearrangement links TRBV28 to TRBJ1-4; tentatively, D is TRBD1 (5 bases). The V gene lost 3 bases and the J gene lost 8 bases, with 19 bases spanning the gap. The CDR3 contains 16 residues. CDR1 MDHEN and CDR2 SYDVKM come from the germline V gene.

The chain employs TRBV2 and TRBJ2-3, with D unclear. Germline V lookup: CDR1 SNHLY, CDR2 FYNNEI. The V and J ends lost 7 bases and 6 bases respectively, with 8 bases between them. This CDR3 has 11 amino acids. CDR3 amino acids: CASTPRDTQYF. CDR3 bases: TGTGCCAGCACTCCTCGCGATACGCAGTATTTT.

The CDR3 loop is CASSLSVAGTQETQYF. For the CDR3, the DNA is TGCGCCAGCAGCCTTAGTGTGGCGGGGACCCAAGAGACCCAGTACTTC. The chain uses TRBV4-3 and TRBJ2-5; tentative D call: TRBD2 (6 bases). The germline CDR1 and CDR2 sequences are LGHNA and YSLEER. V gave up 4 bases and J gave up 1 base, with 16 bases separating them. The CDR3 has 16 residues.

This clonotype came up a few times. The chain has TRBV10-3 and TRBJ2-3, with D perhaps matching TRBD1 (6 bases). CDR1 and CDR2 from the germline V gene are ENHRY and SYGVKD. V was pared by 0 bases and J by 6 bases, with 10 bases between. The CDR3 covers 14 residues. In DNA, the CDR3 is TGTGCCATCAGTGAGTCGGGGGCGCGGGATACGCAGTATTTT. This gives the protein CAISESGARDTQYF.

The sample holds a few counts of this clonotype. CDR3 sequence: CSASAFGGTGTDTQYF. The CDR3 DNA reads as TGCAGTGCCTCAGCGTTCGGGGGCACAGGCACAGATACGCAGTATTTT. This rearrangement joins TRBV20-1 to TRBJ2-3; possibly TRBD1 or TRBD2 for D (6 bases each). V lost 6 bases to trimming and J lost 1 base, with 20 bases between them. The germline CDR1 and CDR2 sequences are DFQATT and SNEGSKA (reference sequence). This CDR3 comprises 16 residues.

This clonotype was counted only a few times. The DNA for the CDR3 is TGTGCCAGCAGCTTGTCGGGATGGACTAGCGGGAGGGCCACCTTCGGCTCCTACGAGCAGTACTTC. It yields the protein CASSLSGWTSGRATFGSYEQYF. The V and J genes are TRBV5-6 and TRBJ2-7, with 15 bases matching TRBD2. V shed 1 base, J shed 0 bases, and the junction held 17 bases outside the gene matches. The length of the CDR3 is 22 residues. Germline-derived CDR1 and CDR2 are SGHDT and YYEEEE.

The genes are TRBV30 and TRBJ1-2, with 8 bases fitting TRBD1. CDR3 size: 13 residues. V trimming: 3 bases; J trimming: 8 bases; junction bases outside the gene matches: 8. Germline-derived CDR1 and CDR2 are GTSNPN and SVGIG (reference sequence). The CDR3 here is CAWSRDRGEGYTF. Here the CDR3 DNA reads TGTGCCTGGAGCCGAGACAGGGGTGAGGGCTACACCTTC. The full variable domain, completed using reference TRBV30 and TRBJ1-2, is SQTIHQWPATLVQPVGSPLSLECTVEGTSNPNLYWYRQAAGRGLQLLFYSVGIGQISSEVPQNLSASRPQDRQFILSSKKLLLSDSGFYLCAWSRDRGEGYTFGSGTRLTVV.

In its sample, this clonotype was seen many times. The genes are TRBV28 and TRBJ2-7; tentative D call: TRBD1 (6 bases). The V end was cut by 7 bases, the J end by 2 bases, with 15 bases between. The CDR3 runs 14 residues. The germline gives CDR1 MDHEN, CDR2 SYDVKM. CDR3 loop: CASTPTGLPYEQYF. DNA of the CDR3: TGTGCCAGCACTCCGACAGGACTTCCCTACGAGCAGTACTTC. The variable domain in full, completed from reference TRBV28 and TRBJ2-7, reads DVKVTQSSRYLVKRTGEKVFLECVQDMDHENMFWYRQDPGLGLRLIYFSYDVKMKEKGDIPEGYSVSREKKERFSLILESASTNQTSMYLCASTPTGLPYEQYFGPGTRLTVT.

CDR3 DNA sequence: TGTGCCAGCAGTGGTATAGCGGGAGCATCCTACGAGCAGTACTTC. Its protein is CASSGIAGASYEQYF. This chain connects TRBV28 to TRBJ2-7, with 9 nucleotides matching TRBD2. Germline-derived CDR1 and CDR2 are MDHEN and SYDVKM. The J segment lost 1 base and the V segment lost 5 bases, leaving 6 bases of the junction unmatched. The CDR3 is 15 amino acids.

This clonotype was picked up many times. J is TRBJ1-5 and V is TRBV5-1, with D possibly being TRBD1 (6 bases). Germline-derived CDR1 and CDR2 are SGHRS and YFSETQ. V shed 5 bases and J shed 5 bases, with 17 bases lying between them. The CDR3 consists of 15 residues. The CDR3 sequence: CASSTQGMRHQPQHF. DNA for the CDR3: TGCGCCAGCAGTACTCAGGGGATGCGACATCAGCCCCAGCATTTT.

V usage is TRBV28 and J usage is TRBJ2-7; 11 bases agree with TRBD2. Per the germline V gene, CDR1 is MDHEN and CDR2 is SYDVKM. The junction had 11 bases not matched to a gene; V was cut back by 6 bases and J by 7 bases. The CDR3 runs 15 residues. CDR3 protein: CASRRIAGGPGEQYF. CDR3 nucleotide sequence: TGTGCCAGCAGACGTATAGCGGGAGGGCCGGGAGAGCAGTACTTC. Variable domain in full (rest from reference TRBV28 and TRBJ2-7): DVKVTQSSRYLVKRTGEKVFLECVQDMDHENMFWYRQDPGLGLRLIYFSYDVKMKEKGDIPEGYSVSREKKERFSLILESASTNQTSMYLCASRRIAGGPGEQYFGPGTRLTVT.

This clonotype has more than one count but fewer than ten. V and J are TRBV7-2 and TRBJ2-7, with TRBD1 identical over 10 bases. V dropped 1 base and J dropped 3; count of bases not matched to a gene: 3. The germline V gene has CDR1 SGHTA and CDR2 FQGNSA. The CDR3 is made up of 15 amino acids. Here the CDR3 DNA reads TGTGCCAGCAGCTTAGGGGACAGGGGATACTACGAGCAGTACTTC. Residues: CASSLGDRGYYEQYF.

The chain links TRBV4-2 to TRBJ2-1, with a weak D call TRBD2 (5 bases). CDR1 LGHNA and CDR2 YNFKEQ come from the germline V gene. V shed 0 bases and J shed 7 bases, with 13 bases lying between them. The CDR3 runs 15 residues. The CDR3 DNA is TGTGCCAGCAGCCAAGAAGCGGACTTATGGAATGAGCAGTTCTTC. Translating gives CASSQEADLWNEQFF.

This chain links TRBV6-4 with TRBJ1-5; D might be TRBD1 (5 bases). This CDR3 has 16 residues. Germline assignment: CDR1 MRHNA and CDR2 SNTAGT. Trimming removed 2 bases at V and 2 bases at J, with 13 bases between. This chain's CDR3 is CASSDRTPHGNQPQHF. CDR3 bases: TGTGCCAGCAGTGACCGGACACCCCACGGCAATCAGCCCCAGCATTTT.

This clonotype was found many times. This sequence joins TRBV5-1 and TRBJ2-7; 10 bases are a match to TRBD2. Germline V gene lookup returns CDR1 SGHRS and CDR2 YFSETQ. V lost 3 bases, J lost 0 bases, and 6 bases stayed unmatched. The CDR3 runs 16 residues. The CDR3 protein is CASSYSGRAISYEQYF. CDR3 bases: TGCGCCAGCAGCTACAGCGGGAGGGCCATCTCCTACGAGCAGTACTTC. Full variable domain (missing parts from reference TRBV5-1 and TRBJ2-7): KAGVTQTPRYLIKTRGQQVTLSCSPISGHRSVSWYQQTPGQGLQFLFEYFSETQRNKGNFPGRFSGRQFSNSRSEMNVSTLELGDSALYLCASSYSGRAISYEQYFGPGTRLTVT.

In this sample, this clonotype turned up a few times. V gene TRBV5-1 combines with J gene TRBJ2-2; TRBD1 agrees at 9 bases. The germline gives CDR1 SGHRS, CDR2 YFSETQ. This CDR3 spans 15 amino acids. V trimming: 4 bases; J trimming: 4 bases; junction bases outside the gene matches: 5. CDR3 DNA: TGCGCCAGCAGCAGGGACAGGGTACCCACCGGGGAGCTGTTTTTT. Its protein product is CASSRDRVPTGELFF.

This chain joins TRBV4-3 and TRBJ2-5; D ambiguous. The CDR3 covers 15 residues. V was pared by 1 base and J by 4 bases, with 13 bases between. In germline, CDR1 is LGHNA, CDR2 YSLEER. CDR3 coding DNA: TGCGCCAGCAGCCAAGTGGTCCATTACCGAGAGACCCAGTACTTC. This encodes CASSQVVHYRETQYF.

This clonotype was seen a handful of times. The V and J genes are TRBV7-2 and TRBJ2-1, with 13 bases lining up with TRBD2. After removal of 5 bases from V and 10 bases from J, the junction contained 8 bases not matched to a gene. Germline assignment: CDR1 SGHTA and CDR2 FQGNSA. This CDR3 contains 15 residues. CDR3 sequence (DNA): TGTGCCAGCAGCAAAGGACTAGCGGGAGTTTCGGAGCAGTTCTTC. Protein sequence: CASSKGLAGVSEQFF.

This chain uses TRBV10-3 with TRBJ2-3; 14 bases align to TRBD2. Germline V gene sequence: CDR1 ENHRY, CDR2 SYGVKD. The CDR3 runs 17 residues. V gave up 6 bases and J gave up 6 bases; unmatched junction bases: 11. The CDR3 protein is CAIRRLAGGAVGDTQYF. DNA for the CDR3: TGTGCCATCAGGAGACTAGCGGGAGGGGCCGTAGGGGATACGCAGTATTTT.

This clonotype was counted between two and nine times. J is TRBJ2-1 and V is TRBV12-3 or TRBV12-4, with D unclear. The CDR3 is made up of 13 amino acids. V was shortened by 5 bases and J by 6 bases, with 11 bases between the two germline ends. CDR3 DNA sequence: TGTGCCAGCAGTAGTTCAGGATCCAATGAGCAGTTCTTC. This sequence encodes CASSSSGSNEQFF.

This clonotype was detected only a few times. The chain recombines TRBV12-3 or TRBV12-4 with TRBJ2-7; D is perhaps TRBD2 (5 bases). V was cut by 3 bases and J by 2 bases, with 17 bases left in between. The length of the CDR3 is 16 residues. For the CDR3, the DNA is TGTGCCAGCAGTTTGAGTATGCGACTACTTACCTACGAGCAGTACTTC. Translation gives CASSLSMRLLTYEQYF.

A few counts support this clonotype. The chain combines TRBV4-3 with TRBJ2-2; 12 positions match TRBD2. The CDR3 consists of 20 residues. The junction had 9 bases not matched to a gene; V was cut back by 0 bases and J by 1 base. Germline V gene sequence: CDR1 LGHNA, CDR2 YSLEER. The CDR3 DNA reads TGCGCCAGCAGCCAAGACATCCACCTAGCGGGAGGGCTGAACACCGGGGAGCTGTTTTTT. Its protein is CASSQDIHLAGGLNTGELFF.